Each of the 31 T cell receptor beta chains below was sequenced from the same sample in a study of Graves' ophthalmopathy and Graves' hyperthyroidism. CDR3 regions of TCR beta were amplified from RNA transcripts. The workflow started with a first-round RT-PCR run with HTBI primers and then moved on to a second-round multiplex PCR. TCRdb independently ran MiXCR on the multiplex PCR reads; one entry per CDR3 protein. Here the sample spans about 380,000 distinct CDR3 sequences, roughly 14% being singletons. The sequencing sample was made of peripheral blood. The origin of the receptors is a woman between 18 and 30 years old with stable Graves' hyperthyroidism.

This clonotype was observed a handful of times. This chain links TRBV7-2 with TRBJ1-1, with D possibly being TRBD1 (6 bases). Germline-derived CDR1 and CDR2 are SGHTA and FQGNSA. V lost 1 base and J 4 bases, leaving 13 bases between the germline ends. This CDR3 is built from 15 residues. The CDR3 DNA reads TGTGCCAGCAGCTTAGGACCCCAGGGGAGCACTGAAGCTTTCTTT. Protein: CASSLGPQGSTEAFF.

In this sample, this clonotype turned up many times. The chain uses TRBV7-2 and TRBJ2-5, with D perhaps matching TRBD1 (6 bases). The CDR3 is made up of 14 amino acids. V was shortened by 5 bases and J by 4 bases, with 14 bases between the two germline ends. Germline-derived CDR1 and CDR2 are SGHTA and FQGNSA. CDR3 amino acids: CASSRDKPRETQYF. The DNA for the CDR3 is TGTGCCAGCAGCCGGGACAAACCTAGAGAGACCCAGTACTTC.

At least ten counts were recorded for this clonotype. The chain has TRBV9 and TRBJ1-2; the match to TRBD1 covers 8 bases. This CDR3 has 14 amino acids. Germline CDR1 reads SGDLS; CDR2 reads YYNGEE. Unmatched junction bases numbered 2, after V lost 0 bases and J lost 4 bases. CDR3 coding DNA: TGTGCCAGCAGCGTAGGGGGACAGGCCTATGGCTACACCTTC. As protein: CASSVGGQAYGYTF. Based on the CDR3 plus reference TRBV9 and TRBJ1-2, the full variable domain is DSGVTQTPKHLITATGQRVTLRCSPRSGDLSVYWYQQSLDQGLQFLIQYYNGEERAKGNILERFSAQQFPDLHSELNLSSLELGDSALYFCASSVGGQAYGYTFGSGTRLTVV.

The table lists this clonotype with many counts. J is TRBJ2-7 and V is TRBV20-1; maybe TRBD1 (5 bases). CDR1 is DFQATT and CDR2 is SNEGSKA in the germline V gene (reference sequence). The V and J ends lost 6 bases and 4 bases respectively, with 19 bases between them. The CDR3 has 14 residues. As DNA, the CDR3 is TGCAGTGCCACCCCCGTAGGGGTGGGTTACGAGCAGTACTTC. This codes for CSATPVGVGYEQYF.

This clonotype occurred many times. The rearrangement links TRBV11-2 to TRBJ1-6; TRBD1 matches 9 bases. The V gene's germline CDR1 is SGHAT and CDR2 FQNNGV. The CDR3 extends over 20 amino acids. With 4 bases clipped from V and 1 base from J, the junction kept 14 bases outside the gene matches. DNA for the CDR3: TGTGCCAGCAGCTCCCTTTGGGGAGACAGGGGGGGTTCCTATAATTCACCCCTCCACTTT. It specifies CASSSLWGDRGGSYNSPLHF. The full variable domain, rest sourced from reference TRBV11-2 and TRBJ1-6, is EAGVAQSPRYKIIEKRQSVAFWCNPISGHATLYWYQQILGQGPKLLIQFQNNGVVDDSQLPKDRFSAERLKGVDSTLKIQPAKLEDSAVYLCASSSLWGDRGGSYNSPLHFGNGTRLTVT.

In its sample, this clonotype was seen many times. The chain links TRBV6-5 to TRBJ1-6; no firm D call. This CDR3 spans 16 amino acids. CDR1 is MNHEY, CDR2 SVGAGI, per germline. V was shortened by 0 bases and J by 5 bases, with 11 bases between the two germline ends. CDR3 coding DNA: TGTGCCAGCAGTTACTCCGCTCCTAAGAATAATTCACCCCTCCACTTT. Its translation is CASSYSAPKNNSPLHF.

This clonotype was counted many times. The chain uses TRBV7-2 and TRBJ1-5; no clear D. V was pared by 2 bases and J by 3 bases, with 11 bases between. Germline V gene data show CDR1 as SGHTA and CDR2 as FQGNSA. This CDR3 comprises 15 residues. The CDR3 region is CASSLKLTANQPQHF. DNA for the CDR3: TGTGCCAGCAGCTTAAAACTGACCGCCAATCAGCCCCAGCATTTT.

This clonotype was counted many times. The chain recombines TRBV10-3 with TRBJ1-5; no clear D gene. Per the germline V gene, CDR1 is ENHRY and CDR2 is SYGVKD. V was pared by 2 bases and J by 0 bases, with 17 bases between. The CDR3 is 18 amino acids. The CDR3 spells CAISEGHWYNFSNQPQHF. DNA of the CDR3: TGTGCCATCAGTGAGGGGCATTGGTACAACTTTAGCAATCAGCCCCAGCATTTT.

The gene calls are TRBV12-5 and TRBJ1-5; 9 nucleotides agree with TRBD1. Germline V CDR1 and CDR2: LGHNT, FRNRAP. CDR3 size: 17 residues. V trimming: 2 bases; J trimming: 4 bases; junction bases outside the gene matches: 9. The CDR3 protein is CASGLYTRTGANQPQHF. In DNA, the CDR3 is TGTGCTAGTGGTTTGTACACCCGGACAGGGGCTAATCAGCCCCAGCATTTT.

This clonotype was counted ten times or more. V is TRBV12-3 or TRBV12-4 and J is TRBJ2-2; the match to TRBD2 covers 13 bases. CDR3 size: 17 residues. Trimming at V came to 4 bases and at J to 5 bases, leaving 7 bases not matched to a gene. The CDR3 loop is CASSWGLAGRRTGELFF. The CDR3 DNA reads as TGTGCCAGCAGTTGGGGACTAGCGGGGCGGAGGACCGGGGAGCTGTTTTTT.

The J gene is TRBJ1-3, the V gene TRBV20-1; no clear D. This CDR3 spans 13 amino acids. The ends were cut back, 6 bases at V and 2 bases at J, with 11 bases in the middle. Germline V CDR1 and CDR2: DFQATT, SNEGSKA (reference sequence). CDR3 sequence reads: CSAPDGAGNTIYF. CDR3 coding DNA: TGCAGTGCCCCGGATGGGGCTGGAAACACCATATATTTT.

This clonotype was observed a handful of times. In nucleotides, the CDR3 is TGTGCCAGCAGTGAAACAGGGCTTTTTCGCGATGGCTACACCTTC. The encoded protein is CASSETGLFRDGYTF. The rearrangement uses TRBV6-1 and TRBJ1-2, with D maybe TRBD1 (6 bases). V lost 2 bases and J 6 bases, leaving 16 bases between the germline ends. Per the germline V gene, CDR1 is MNHNS and CDR2 is SASEGT. This CDR3 contains 15 residues.

This clonotype came up many times. The chain combines TRBV6-2 or TRBV6-3 with TRBJ2-5, with D possibly being TRBD2 (6 bases). Per germline, CDR1 MNHEY and CDR2 SVGEGT. The CDR3 spans 17 residues. Trimming cost V 7 bases and J 2 bases, with 23 bases left between them. CDR3 in amino acids: CASIGRDFLLRQETQYF. CDR3 nucleotide sequence: TGTGCCAGCATCGGCCGGGACTTCTTACTACGTCAAGAGACCCAGTACTTC.

This clonotype was detected ten times or more. This sequence joins TRBV7-8 and TRBJ2-5, with D hard to call. In germline, CDR1 is SGHVS, CDR2 FQNEAQ. This CDR3 contains 14 residues. Trimming removed 6 bases at V and 3 bases at J, with 14 bases between. CDR3 protein: CASRHGPFEETQYF. The CDR3 DNA is TGTGCCAGCAGACACGGCCCATTTGAAGAGACCCAGTACTTC.

This clonotype was picked up many times. The chain joins TRBV5-1 to TRBJ1-2; possibly TRBD1 for D (5 bases). The germline V and J ends were trimmed by 6 bases and 0 bases, with 18 bases remaining between them. The CDR3 has 16 amino acids. Germline lookup yields CDR1 SGHRS and CDR2 YFSETQ. The CDR3 DNA reads as TGCGCCAGCACAAGGGGACTGAGTTCTACTAACTATGGCTACACCTTC. This sequence encodes CASTRGLSSTNYGYTF. The full variable domain, with the rest looked up from reference TRBV5-1 and TRBJ1-2, is KAGVTQTPRYLIKTRGQQVTLSCSPISGHRSVSWYQQTPGQGLQFLFEYFSETQRNKGNFPGRFSGRQFSNSRSEMNVSTLELGDSALYLCASTRGLSSTNYGYTFGSGTRLTVV.

This clonotype was picked up many times. The rearrangement joins TRBV24-1 to TRBJ1-2; 11 bases match TRBD1. J lost 3 bases, V lost 4 bases, and 6 bases had no gene match. The CDR3 loop spans 16 amino acids. The V gene's germline CDR1 is KGHDR and CDR2 SFDVKD. For the CDR3, the DNA is TGTGCCACCAGTGACCCCCGGGACAGGGGGGACTATGGCTACACCTTC. This gives the protein CATSDPRDRGDYGYTF.

This clonotype appeared many times. The genes are TRBV5-1 and TRBJ2-7, with 7 bases identical to TRBD2. The CDR3 covers 15 residues. Germline-derived CDR1 and CDR2 are SGHRS and YFSETQ. V lost 5 bases, J lost 3 bases, and 11 bases stayed unmatched. DNA of the CDR3: TGCGCCAGCAGTTGGCTTGGCGGGGGTGGCTACGAGCAGTACTTC. Amino acid sequence: CASSWLGGGGYEQYF.

The table lists this clonotype with many counts. The V call is TRBV15, the J call TRBJ2-5, with D unresolved. Germline V gene data show CDR1 as LNHNV and CDR2 as YYDKDF (reference sequence). CDR3 length: 16 residues. Trimming took 0 bases from V and 5 from J, leaving 16 bases between them. The CDR3 nucleotides read TGTGCCACCAGCAGAGAGCATCCCGGTTATTCGGAGACCCAGTACTTC. Amino acids: CATSREHPGYSETQYF.

This clonotype appeared a single time. The chain combines TRBV27 with TRBJ1-1; no clear D. This CDR3 has 13 amino acids. From germline, CDR1 is MNHEY and CDR2 SMNVEV (reference sequence). V was trimmed by 0 bases and J by 5 bases, leaving 7 bases between them. The CDR3 protein is CASSLSTETEAFF. CDR3 bases: TGTGCCAGCAGTTTATCCACAGAGACTGAAGCTTTCTTT.

Many counts were recorded for this clonotype. The chain links TRBV24-1 to TRBJ2-2; D unresolved. Looked up from germline, CDR1 is KGHDR and CDR2 is SFDVKD. This CDR3 contains 14 residues. V gave up 5 bases and J gave up 1 base, with 7 bases separating them. The CDR3 DNA reads as TGTGCCACCAGTGCTCAGAGGAACACCGGGGAGCTGTTTTTT. Amino acids: CATSAQRNTGELFF.

V gene TRBV5-1 combines with J gene TRBJ2-2; either TRBD1 or TRBD2 may fit D (5 bases each). The CDR3 loop spans 15 amino acids. V was clipped by 4 bases and J by 6 bases, with 16 bases between them. From germline, CDR1 is SGHRS and CDR2 YFSETQ. The CDR3 DNA reads as TGCGCCAGCAGCCTGGGACCGTTGGTGGCCGGGGAGCTGTTTTTT. Its translation: CASSLGPLVAGELFF. Combining the CDR3 with reference TRBV5-1 and TRBJ2-2 gives the whole variable domain KAGVTQTPRYLIKTRGQQVTLSCSPISGHRSVSWYQQTPGQGLQFLFEYFSETQRNKGNFPGRFSGRQFSNSRSEMNVSTLELGDSALYLCASSLGPLVAGELFFGEGSRLTVL.

This clonotype was counted at least ten times. J is TRBJ1-1 and V is TRBV6-1, with a tentative D call TRBD1 (5 bases). The ends were cut back, 10 bases at V and 4 bases at J, with 10 bases in the middle. In germline, CDR1 is MNHNS, CDR2 SASEGT. There are 11 residues in the CDR3. The CDR3: CATQGTTEAFF. CDR3 bases: TGTGCCACCCAAGGGACCACTGAAGCTTTCTTT.

The rearrangement joins TRBV4-1 to TRBJ2-7; 8 positions match TRBD1. V trimming: 3 bases; J trimming: 3 bases; junction bases outside the gene matches: 7. The CDR3 loop spans 15 amino acids. The germline gives CDR1 MGHRA, CDR2 YSYEKL. The CDR3 sequence is CASSHPPDRVYEQYF. The CDR3 nucleotides read TGCGCCAGCAGCCACCCCCCGGACAGGGTCTACGAGCAGTACTTC.

The gene calls are TRBV6-2 or TRBV6-3 and TRBJ2-7; 7 bases fit TRBD1. This CDR3 has 13 amino acids. Looked up from germline, CDR1 is MNHEY and CDR2 is SVGEGT. With V trimmed by 6 bases and J by 3 bases, 5 bases remained unmatched. The CDR3 DNA reads TGTGCCAGCAGGTGGGCAGGGGGCTACGAGCAGTACTTC. Translation: CASRWAGGYEQYF.

This chain joins TRBV14 and TRBJ2-7; TRBD2 matches at 12 bases. CDR3 length equals 19 residues. The germline CDR1 and CDR2 sequences are SGHDN and FVKESK. The V gene end was trimmed by 4 bases and the J gene end by 2 bases; junction bases not matched to a gene: 15. The CDR3 region is CASSRRTSGAYTITYEQYF. The DNA of the CDR3 is TGTGCCAGCAGCCGTAGGACTAGCGGGGCTTACACCATTACCTACGAGCAGTACTTC.

The CDR3 DNA reads as TGTGCCAGCAAGGGGTCAGGTGCTGGAAACACCATATATTTT. This translates into CASKGSGAGNTIYF. This chain connects TRBV6-1 to TRBJ1-3; possible D gene TRBD1, 5 bases. CDR3 length equals 14 residues. V gave up 7 bases and J gave up 2 bases, with 12 bases separating them. Germline V gene lookup returns CDR1 MNHNS and CDR2 SASEGT.

This clonotype was counted many times. The chain combines TRBV18 with TRBJ1-5; TRBD1 is a possible D gene (5 bases). V shed 2 bases and J shed 3 bases, with 8 bases lying between them. Germline CDR1 reads KGHSH; CDR2 reads LQKENI. This CDR3 comprises 14 residues. The CDR3 DNA reads TGTGCCAGCTCACCAGGGGGAAACAATCAGCCCCAGCATTTT. This gives the protein CASSPGGNNQPQHF.

Many counts were recorded for this clonotype. The chain recombines TRBV3-1 with TRBJ1-1; D uncertain. Germline V gene sequence: CDR1 LGHDT, CDR2 YNNKEL (reference sequence). The V and J ends lost 2 bases and 7 bases respectively, with 5 bases between them. The CDR3 loop spans 11 amino acids. The CDR3 reads CASSQSGEAFF. DNA for the CDR3: TGTGCCAGCAGCCAATCAGGTGAAGCTTTCTTT.

This clonotype appeared many times. The chain employs TRBV6-1 and TRBJ1-5, with D tentatively TRBD1 (6 bases). The V end was cut by 6 bases, the J end by 1 base, with 16 bases between. In germline, CDR1 is MNHNS, CDR2 SASEGT. The CDR3 contains 16 residues. CDR3 region: CASRPPGVLSNQPQHF. CDR3 nucleotide sequence: TGTGCCAGCAGGCCCCCAGGGGTCTTAAGCAATCAGCCCCAGCATTTT.

In this sample, this clonotype turned up many times. The chain combines TRBV12-3 or TRBV12-4 with TRBJ1-2, with D possibly TRBD1 on 5 matching bases. V was pared by 1 base and J by 8 bases, with 14 bases between. The CDR3 covers 14 residues. The CDR3 here is CASSLGGGAWGYTF. The DNA of the CDR3 is TGTGCCAGCAGTTTAGGGGGCGGGGCCTGGGGCTACACCTTC.

This clonotype occurred many times. The rearrangement joins TRBV2 to TRBJ1-1; the D gene is possibly TRBD1 (5 bases). From germline, CDR1 is SNHLY and CDR2 FYNNEI. Trimming pared 3 bases from V and 7 bases from J, leaving 15 bases between. The CDR3 is made up of 14 amino acids. CDR3 coding DNA: TGTGCCAGCAGTGATAAAGCCCGGGGCAGTGAAGCTTTCTTT. Translation: CASSDKARGSEAFF.